Listed here are 19 T cell receptor beta chains from one sample, sequenced in a study of OX40 agonist ivuxolimab in advanced cancers. This table comes from immunoSEQ multiplex PCR, and its TCRdb copy is limited to in-frame clones, with some not included. The table lists around 60,000 clones, about 88% of them singletons. This material consisted of CD4+ or CD8+ T cells sorted from blood, taken in a trial of the OX40 agonist ivuxolimab. Receptors originate from an adult with an advanced solid tumor such as melanoma, head and neck, liver or kidney cancer.

This CDR3 is CASTWGSSYNSPLHF. The CDR3 nucleotides read TGTGCCAGTACCTGGGGGAGCTCCTATAATTCACCCCTCCACTTT. J is TRBJ1-6 and V is TRBV19, with D maybe TRBD1 (5 bases). V was pared by 7 bases and J by 0 bases, with 10 bases between. In germline, CDR1 is LNHDA, CDR2 SQIVND (reference sequence). The CDR3 runs 15 residues.

This clone was counted between two and nine times. The CDR3 region has the DNA TGTGCCATCAGAGGACTTAACTCCTACGAGCAGTACTTC. Translating gives CAIRGLNSYEQYF. The J gene is TRBJ2-7, the V gene TRBV10-3; TRBD2 is a possible D gene (5 bases). Between the trimmed V and J ends, which lost 6 bases and 0 bases, there was a span of 9 bases. Looked up from germline, CDR1 is ENHRY and CDR2 is SYGVKD. This CDR3 contains 13 residues.

The chain employs TRBV30 and TRBJ1-6, with D unresolved. This CDR3 is 16 amino acids long. Trimming took off 4 bases at V and 0 bases at J, with 13 bases between the two ends. Per germline, CDR1 GTSNPN and CDR2 SVGIG (reference sequence). The chain's CDR3 is CAWIPALSSYNSPLHF. The CDR3 DNA follows: TGTGCCTGGATACCAGCCCTAAGCTCCTATAATTCACCCCTCCACTTT. Full variable domain (rest looked up from reference TRBV30 and TRBJ1-6): SQTIHQWPATLVQPVGSPLSLECTVEGTSNPNLYWYRQAAGRGLQLLFYSVGIGQISSEVPQNLSASRPQDRQFILSSKKLLLSDSGFYLCAWIPALSSYNSPLHFGNGTRLTVT.

This clone was seen just once. The J gene is TRBJ2-7, the V gene TRBV7-6; D possibly corresponds to TRBD2 (7 bases). With 5 bases removed from V and 4 bases from J, the gap between germline ends came to 21 bases. Germline lookup yields CDR1 SGHVS and CDR2 FNYEAQ. The CDR3 covers 16 residues. DNA for the CDR3: TGTGCCAGCAGCCAAAGGGTTTCGGGGGGCCGGTACGAGCAGTACTTC. The encoded protein is CASSQRVSGGRYEQYF.

The rearrangement joins TRBV27 to TRBJ2-7, with a possible D match to TRBD2 (5 bases). V lost 1 base and J 0 bases, leaving 16 bases between the germline ends. Germline V CDR1 and CDR2: MNHEY, SMNVEV (reference sequence). This CDR3 has 17 amino acids. Here the CDR3 DNA reads TGTGCCAGCAGTTTATTTCGTCTAGCCTCGAGCTCCTACGAGCAGTACTTC. It yields the protein CASSLFRLASSSYEQYF.

This clone was counted between two and nine times. This sample includes further DNA sequences coding for the same CDR3. The CDR3 here is CASSRDRETQYF. For the CDR3, the DNA is TGTGCCAGCTCACGGGACAGGGAGACCCAGTACTTC. The chain links TRBV18 to TRBJ2-5; 8 bases match TRBD1. The germline gives CDR1 KGHSH, CDR2 LQKENI. The length of the CDR3 is 12 residues. The ends lost 4 bases at V and 5 bases at J; junction bases unmatched: 0.

Comments on this clone: At one end the junction does not follow the germline gene, possibly because of a read error. This sequence joins TRBV27 and TRBJ1-6; unclear D gene. Germline assignment: CDR1 MNHEY and CDR2 SMNVEV (reference sequence). The CDR3 spans 14 residues. The CDR3 spells CASRLSGKDSPLHF. The CDR3 region has the DNA TGTGCCAGCAGGTTATCCGGGAAGGATTCACCCCTCCACTTT.

The chain couples TRBV2 to TRBJ1-1; D perhaps matches TRBD1 (5 bases). The CDR3 loop spans 12 amino acids. V was clipped by 3 bases and J by 5 bases, with 7 bases between them. Germline loops: CDR1 SNHLY, CDR2 FYNNEI. Here the CDR3 reads CASSEGGTEAFF. The CDR3 nucleotides are TGTGCCAGCAGTGAGGGGGGGACTGAAGCTTTCTTT.

The chain is built from TRBV19 and TRBJ2-5; tentative D call: TRBD2 (5 bases). Per the germline V gene, CDR1 is LNHDA and CDR2 is SQIVND (reference sequence). The CDR3 covers 14 residues. Trimming took off 1 base at V and 5 bases at J, with 11 bases between the two ends. For the CDR3, the DNA is TGTGCCAGTAGTATAGGCGGGCAAAGCGAGACCCAGTACTTC. It translates to CASSIGGQSETQYF.

The chain is built from TRBV9 and TRBJ2-2, with 10 positions matching TRBD2. The V gene end was trimmed by 0 bases and the J gene end by 4 bases; junction bases not matched to a gene: 3. This CDR3 is built from 16 residues. From germline, CDR1 is SGDLS and CDR2 YYNGEE. This CDR3 reads CASSVVASGSTGELFF. The DNA for the CDR3 is TGTGCCAGCAGCGTAGTTGCTAGCGGGAGCACCGGGGAGCTGTTTTTT.

This clone was observed a single time. The J gene is TRBJ2-1, the V gene TRBV25-1; tentatively, D is TRBD2 (5 bases). Germline V gene data show CDR1 as MGHDK and CDR2 as SYGVNS. CDR3 size: 17 residues. V lost 2 bases to trimming and J lost 8 bases, with 22 bases between them. The CDR3 nucleotides are TGTGCCAGCAGTGAAACCTATATGACCCGGGCGGGCGATGAGCAGTTCTTC. Its protein product is CASSETYMTRAGDEQFF.

Only one count was recorded for this clone. V usage is TRBV6-1 and J usage is TRBJ1-4; TRBD1 matches at 7 bases. The V and J ends lost 8 bases and 4 bases, in that order; junction bases with no gene match: 7. Germline V gene lookup returns CDR1 MNHNS and CDR2 SASEGT. This CDR3 region has 14 residues. CDR3 in DNA: TGTGCCAGCCGCCCCCGGGACAGTAATGAAAAACTGTTTTTT. Encoded protein: CASRPRDSNEKLFF.

The chain has TRBV7-6 and TRBJ2-2; the match to TRBD2 covers 7 bases. CDR1 and CDR2 (germline): SGHVS, FNYEAQ. V was pared by 6 bases and J by 4 bases, with 8 bases of the junction left unmatched. The CDR3 contains 15 residues. The CDR3 region has the DNA TGTGCCAGCAGGAACCCGGGAGGCGGCACCGGGGAGCTGTTTTTT. This gives the protein CASRNPGGGTGELFF.

V gene TRBV6-5 combines with J gene TRBJ2-7, with D perhaps being TRBD1 or TRBD2 (7 bases each). Trimming cost V 0 bases and J 2 bases, with 14 bases left between them. Looked up from germline, CDR1 is MNHEY and CDR2 is SVGAGI. The CDR3 is made up of 16 amino acids. CDR3 in amino acids: CASSYSAAGGAYEQYF. The CDR3 region has the DNA TGTGCCAGCAGTTACTCGGCCGCAGGGGGGGCCTACGAGCAGTACTTC.

The chain uses TRBV29-1 and TRBJ2-3; no clear D gene. This CDR3 has 13 residues. Trimming shortened V by 3 bases and J by 2 bases, and 9 bases separated the two germline ends. Germline CDR1 reads SQVTM; CDR2 reads ANQGSEA. This CDR3 is CSVDLRTTDTQYF. The DNA for the CDR3 is TGCAGCGTTGATTTACGGACCACAGATACGCAGTATTTT.

The rearrangement uses TRBV18 and TRBJ2-1, with D perhaps matching TRBD1 (5 bases). V lost 3 bases, J lost 6 bases, and 12 bases lay in between. Looked up from germline, CDR1 is KGHSH and CDR2 is LQKENI. CDR3 size: 14 residues. The CDR3, as DNA: TGTGCCAGCTCACCGGGGCAGGCTTCCAATGAGCAGTTCTTC. Encoded protein: CASSPGQASNEQFF.

CDR3 DNA: TGTGCCATCAGTTTCACGGGGGAGGATGGCTACACCTTC. It translates to CAISFTGEDGYTF. V is TRBV10-3 and J is TRBJ1-2; a weak D match, TRBD1 (5 bases). The V gene lost 5 bases and the J gene lost 6 bases, with 13 bases spanning the gap. The germline V gene has CDR1 ENHRY and CDR2 SYGVKD. This CDR3 has 13 residues.

V is TRBV18 and J is TRBJ2-7, with 11 bases matching TRBD1. The V gene end was trimmed by 4 bases and the J gene end by 2 bases; junction bases not matched to a gene: 7. From germline, CDR1 is KGHSH and CDR2 LQKENI. The CDR3 has 16 amino acids. The CDR3 sequence: CASSLPGTGGAYEQYF. CDR3 nucleotide sequence: TGTGCCAGCTCACTCCCCGGGACAGGGGGTGCCTACGAGCAGTACTTC.

The sample holds one count of this clone. The chain has TRBV14 and TRBJ2-7; maybe TRBD1 (5 bases). The CDR3 totals 13 residues. Deletions cut 2 bases from V and 4 bases from J, with 9 bases between. The V gene's germline CDR1 is SGHDN and CDR2 FVKESK. The CDR3 loop reads CASSQITGYEQYF. CDR3 DNA: TGTGCCAGCAGCCAAATCACAGGATACGAGCAGTACTTC.